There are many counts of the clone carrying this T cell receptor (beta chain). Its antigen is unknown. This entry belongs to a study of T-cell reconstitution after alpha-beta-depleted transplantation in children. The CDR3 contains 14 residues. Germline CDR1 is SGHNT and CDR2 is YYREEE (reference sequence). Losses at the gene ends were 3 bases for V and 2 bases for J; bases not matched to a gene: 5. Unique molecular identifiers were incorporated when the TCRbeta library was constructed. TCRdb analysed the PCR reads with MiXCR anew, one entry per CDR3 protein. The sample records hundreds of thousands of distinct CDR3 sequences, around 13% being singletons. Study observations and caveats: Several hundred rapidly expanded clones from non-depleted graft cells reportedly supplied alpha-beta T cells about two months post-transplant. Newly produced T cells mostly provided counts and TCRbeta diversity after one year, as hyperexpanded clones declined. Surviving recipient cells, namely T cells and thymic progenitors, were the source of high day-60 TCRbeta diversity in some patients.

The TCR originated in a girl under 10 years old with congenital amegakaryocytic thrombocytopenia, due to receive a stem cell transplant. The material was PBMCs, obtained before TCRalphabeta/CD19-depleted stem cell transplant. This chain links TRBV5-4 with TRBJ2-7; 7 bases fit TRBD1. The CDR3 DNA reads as TGTGCCAGCAGCTCCAGGGACAGCCCCTACGAGCAGTACTTC. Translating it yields CASSSRDSPYEQYF.